A single T cell receptor beta chain is shown here with its context. These data originate in a study of shared clonotypes between healthy human individuals. The J segment lost 2 bases and the V segment lost 4 bases, leaving 7 bases of the junction unmatched. Germline V lookup: CDR1 SGDLS, CDR2 YYNGEE. CDR3 size: 15 residues. Here immunoSEQ multiplex PCR was the method, and the copy in TCRdb shows in-frame clones only, minus some. Of some 2,000,000 clones in the sample, 95% were seen once. The sequencing input was naive CD4+ T cells sorted from blood. Indicated subset: CD45RA+ positively selected. This sequence originates from a man between 18 and 29 years old in good health. The chain has TRBV9 and TRBJ2-3; 7 nucleotides agree with TRBD2. CDR3 sequence: CASSTRAGNTDTQYF. The CDR3 DNA reads as TGTGCCAGCAGCACCCGAGCGGGAAACACAGATACGCAGTATTTT.